This TCR beta chain was profiled in a study of T-cell reconstitution after alpha-beta-depleted transplantation in children. There are 16 residues in the CDR3. Germline V gene data show CDR1 as MNHNS and CDR2 as SASEGT. Trimming left V 7 bases short and J 5 bases short, with 21 bases between. Findings and limits, study-wide: T-cell counts and diversity at one year post-transplant came mainly from newly produced T cells. Diversity of TCRbeta at day 60 was high in some patients, arising from surviving recipient T cells and thymic progenitors.

During its preparation, the TCRbeta library received unique molecular identifiers. MiXCR, applied by TCRdb to the PCR reads, yields one record per CDR3 protein. The data contain 450,000 to 700,000 distinct CDR3 sequences, 25% to 30% of them seen just once; the ten biggest clones take up around a third. Remarks on this clonotype: Antigen: not known.

The TCR originated in a boy under two years old with Wiskott-Aldrich syndrome, due to receive a stem cell transplant. The genes are TRBV6-1 and TRBJ2-1, with D unclear. The sequencing here drew on PBMCs, taken before TCRalphabeta/CD19-depleted stem cell transplant. The CDR3 DNA is TGTGCCAGCATATGGCGGTGGCAGGCAGACCACAATGAGCAGTTCTTC. This gives the protein CASIWRWQADHNEQFF.